The 28 T cell receptor beta chains reported below all come from one sample, sequenced in a study of OX40 agonist ivuxolimab in advanced cancers. Sequenced by immunoSEQ multiplex PCR; TCRdb stores in-frame clones only, minus some. The table records tens of thousands of clones, more than 85% of them present only once. The specimen was CD4+ or CD8+ T cells sorted from blood, collected in a trial of the OX40 agonist ivuxolimab. These receptors all stem from an adult with an advanced solid tumor such as melanoma, head and neck, liver or kidney cancer.

This chain links TRBV7-2 with TRBJ1-1; D remains ambiguous. CDR3 length: 13 amino acids. Per germline, CDR1 SGHTA and CDR2 FQGNSA. Trimming shortened V by 5 bases and J by 11 bases, and 18 bases separated the two germline ends. CDR3 sequence (DNA): TGTGCCAGCAGCCACCCGCAGAAGGGCCGGGCTTTCTTT. Protein: CASSHPQKGRAFF. The full variable domain, with the rest looked up from reference TRBV7-2 and TRBJ1-1, is GAGVSQSPSNKVTEKGKDVELRCDPISGHTALYWYRQSLGQGLEFLIYFQGNSAPDKSGLPSDRFSAERTGGSVSTLTIQRTQQEDSAVYLCASSHPQKGRAFFGQGTRLTVV.

The chain combines TRBV9 with TRBJ1-1; D not certain. CDR3 length: 15 residues. The V end lost 0 bases, the J end lost 3 bases, and 12 bases lay between the germline ends. The V gene's germline CDR1 is SGDLS and CDR2 YYNGEE. The CDR3 sequence is CASSVVPGHHTEAFF. The CDR3 coding sequence is TGTGCCAGCAGCGTAGTACCCGGGCATCACACTGAAGCTTTCTTT.

This clone was recorded only once. This chain connects TRBV28 to TRBJ2-7, with D uncertain. CDR3 length: 11 amino acids. Trimming removed 10 bases from V and 4 bases from J, with 11 bases in between. The V gene's germline CDR1 is MDHEN and CDR2 SYDVKM. CDR3 bases: TGTGCCACTCTCAACTTTTACGAGCAGTACTTC. Protein product: CATLNFYEQYF.

The gene calls are TRBV7-2 and TRBJ2-7; D remains ambiguous. V was trimmed by 6 bases and J by 3 bases, leaving 18 bases between them. CDR1 is SGHTA and CDR2 is FQGNSA in the germline V gene. This CDR3 has 15 residues. The CDR3 DNA reads TGTGCCAGCAGAAAAGCCATAGCCTCGGGCTACGAGCAGTACTTC. It specifies CASRKAIASGYEQYF.

The rearrangement uses TRBV7-3 and TRBJ2-5; 7 bases are a match to TRBD2. Trimming took 5 bases from V and 5 from J; bases not matched to a gene: 11. This CDR3 has 15 residues. Germline CDR1 is SGHTA and CDR2 is FQGTGA. CDR3 sequence: CASSPQAGNGETQYF. The CDR3 region has the DNA TGTGCCAGCAGCCCCCAAGCGGGAAACGGGGAGACCCAGTACTTC.

Turning to this clone: At one boundary the junction diverges from the germline segment, which might be a read error. The rearrangement uses TRBV28 and TRBJ1-2; no firm D call. The CDR3 spans 11 residues. The V gene's germline CDR1 is MDHEN and CDR2 SYDVKM. CDR3 nucleotide sequence: TGTGCCAGCAGTCAGCCTAGGGCAATCTCCTTC. This codes for CASSQPRAISF.

This sequence joins TRBV11-2 and TRBJ2-7; TRBD1 agrees at 9 bases. The germline CDR1 and CDR2 sequences are SGHAT and FQNNGV. The junction had 6 bases not matched to a gene; V was cut back by 3 bases and J by 3 bases. There are 15 residues in the CDR3. In DNA, the CDR3 is TGTGCCAGCAGCTTTACCGGACAGGGGATCTACGAGCAGTACTTC. It encodes CASSFTGQGIYEQYF.

The rearrangement joins TRBV30 to TRBJ2-1; D uncertain. Germline lookup yields CDR1 GTSNPN and CDR2 SVGIG (reference sequence). This CDR3 has 14 residues. The ends were cut back, 6 bases at V and 1 base at J, with 13 bases in the middle. The CDR3 region has the DNA TGTGCCTGTAGAGCCGCCGTATCCTACAATGAGCAGTTCTTC. Its protein is CACRAAVSYNEQFF.

The V call is TRBV6-4, the J call TRBJ2-3; D is unresolved. Trimming took off 8 bases at V and 5 bases at J, with 17 bases between the two ends. This CDR3 has 14 amino acids. CDR1 is MRHNA and CDR2 is SNTAGT in the germline V gene. This chain's CDR3 is CASFGSDRGDTQYF. The CDR3 DNA reads TGTGCCAGCTTCGGGTCGGACCGCGGAGATACGCAGTATTTT.

CDR3 in DNA: TGTGCCAGCAGTGAAGTGGGGGGATTTAGCTCTGGAAACACCATATATTTT. Its translation: CASSEVGGFSSGNTIYF. This rearrangement joins TRBV6-1 to TRBJ1-3; D is perhaps TRBD1 (5 bases). The CDR3 spans 17 residues. Germline V CDR1 and CDR2: MNHNS, SASEGT. The germline V and J ends were trimmed by 1 base and 0 bases, with 13 bases remaining between them.

A note on this clone: The junction departs from germline at one end; a sequencing error may be responsible. The genes are TRBV7-2 and TRBJ1-2; 7 nucleotides line up with TRBD1. CDR1 and CDR2 from the germline V gene are SGHTA and FQGNSA. The CDR3 contains 13 residues. The CDR3 DNA sequence: TGTGCCAGCAGTTTAGACAGGGATTATGGCTACACCTTC. It translates to CASSLDRDYGYTF.

The V and J genes are TRBV5-4 and TRBJ2-2; 7 nucleotides line up with TRBD1. V lost 0 bases and J lost 6; bases outside the gene matches: 2. CDR3 length: 14 residues. In germline, CDR1 is SGHNT, CDR2 YYREEE (reference sequence). CDR3 DNA: TGTGCCAGCAGCTTGGTTCAGGGGGCCGGGGAGCTGTTTTTT. Its protein product is CASSLVQGAGELFF.

The chain links TRBV25-1 to TRBJ2-7; D is unclear. Trimming took 2 bases from V and 0 from J, leaving 11 bases between them. CDR1 MGHDK and CDR2 SYGVNS come from the germline V gene. CDR3 size: 15 residues. CDR3 sequence: CASSENLGSSYEQYF. The CDR3 DNA follows: TGTGCCAGCAGTGAAAATCTAGGCAGCTCCTACGAGCAGTACTTC.

CDR3 sequence: CASSLVVLEGELFF. The CDR3 nucleotides read TGTGCCAGCAGCTTAGTGGTGTTAGAAGGGGAGCTGTTTTTT. This chain joins TRBV7-8 and TRBJ2-2; D is unclear. There are 14 residues in the CDR3. V lost 1 base to trimming and J lost 8 bases, with 11 bases between them. The germline gives CDR1 SGHVS, CDR2 FQNEAQ.

The chain links TRBV7-2 to TRBJ1-2, with D possibly matching TRBD1 (5 bases). Germline CDR1 is SGHTA and CDR2 is FQGNSA. This CDR3 spans 14 amino acids. V lost 5 bases and J lost 6, with 16 bases in between. CDR3 nucleotide sequence: TGTGCCAGCAGCCGAGACGGGACCTCTGATGGCTACACCTTC. Amino acids: CASSRDGTSDGYTF.

CDR3 sequence: CASSYGTSYNEQFF. CDR3 nucleotide sequence: TGTGCCAGCAGTTACGGGACTAGCTACAATGAGCAGTTCTTC. The chain joins TRBV6-5 to TRBJ2-1, with 8 bases aligning to TRBD2. Trimming cost V 2 bases and J 3 bases; bases outside gene matches: 0. This CDR3 is 14 amino acids long. Germline CDR1 reads MNHEY; CDR2 reads SVGAGI.

The chain uses TRBV29-1 and TRBJ2-3; 10 bases match TRBD2. The V and J ends lost 4 bases and 1 base, in that order; junction bases with no gene match: 8. The CDR3 is made up of 16 amino acids. CDR1 is SQVTM and CDR2 is ANQGSEA in the germline V gene. CDR3 DNA: TGCAGCGTTGCGCCTAGCGGGAGAAGAGGCACAGATACGCAGTATTTT. Protein sequence: CSVAPSGRRGTDTQYF.

J is TRBJ1-5 and V is TRBV5-6; perhaps TRBD1 as D (5 bases). Germline CDR1 is SGHDT and CDR2 is YYEEEE. The V gene lost 3 bases and the J gene lost 3 bases, with 7 bases spanning the gap. The CDR3 is made up of 13 amino acids. The CDR3 spells CASSWGPNQPQHF. The CDR3 coding sequence is TGTGCCAGCAGCTGGGGCCCCAATCAGCCCCAGCATTTT.

J is TRBJ1-2 and V is TRBV14; D ambiguous. Germline values: CDR1 SGHDN, CDR2 FVKESK. V was cut by 4 bases and J by 4 bases, with 25 bases left in between. The CDR3 is made up of 18 amino acids. Here the CDR3 reads CASSPPGTWYGTPYGYTF. The DNA of the CDR3 is TGTGCCAGCAGCCCCCCGGGTACCTGGTACGGAACTCCCTATGGCTACACCTTC. The full variable domain, in which reference TRBV14 and TRBJ1-2 provide the parts outside the CDR3, is EAGVTQFPSHSVIEKGQTVTLRCDPISGHDNLYWYRRVMGKEIKFLLHFVKESKQDESGMPNNRFLAERTGGTYSTLKVQPAELEDSGVYFCASSPPGTWYGTPYGYTFGSGTRLTVV.

The rearrangement joins TRBV4-1 to TRBJ2-3, with 8 bases fitting TRBD2. CDR1 and CDR2 (germline): MGHRA, YSYEKL. The CDR3 consists of 15 residues. The V gene end was trimmed by 3 bases and the J gene end by 4 bases; junction bases not matched to a gene: 6. Written as DNA, the CDR3 is TGCGCCAGCAGCCAGGGGACTAGTCGACCAGATACGCAGTATTTT. This translates into CASSQGTSRPDTQYF.

There are a few counts of this clone. The chain recombines TRBV4-1 with TRBJ2-2; no definite D call. Germline V lookup: CDR1 MGHRA, CDR2 YSYEKL. Trimming removed 2 bases at V and 4 bases at J, with 5 bases between. CDR3 length: 13 amino acids. The CDR3 loop reads CASSQPGTGELFF. CDR3 bases: TGCGCCAGCAGCCAACCAGGCACCGGGGAGCTGTTTTTT.

A word on this clone: At one end, the junction sequence differs from germline, possibly due to a read error. The chain combines TRBV7-9 with TRBJ2-7, with 7 bases identical to TRBD2. This CDR3 is built from 14 residues. Germline V gene sequence: CDR1 SEHNR, CDR2 FQNEAQ (reference sequence). CDR3 sequence (DNA): TGTGCCAGCAGCCTAGCGTTTGCGGGAGTCGAGCAGTACTTC. This gives the protein CASSLAFAGVEQYF.

The J gene is TRBJ2-5, the V gene TRBV9; no firm D call. This CDR3 is built from 13 residues. Germline-derived CDR1 and CDR2 are SGDLS and YYNGEE. Deletions cut 0 bases from V and 5 bases from J, with 8 bases between. The CDR3 is CASSVATRETQYF. For the CDR3, the DNA is TGTGCCAGCAGCGTAGCTACGAGGGAGACCCAGTACTTC.

The V and J genes are TRBV5-6 and TRBJ2-5; 8 bases are a match to TRBD1. Germline CDR1 and CDR2: SGHDT and YYEEEE. V was clipped by 4 bases and J by 5 bases; unmatched bases: 7. This CDR3 spans 14 amino acids. For the CDR3, the DNA is TGTGCCAGCAGCGCCAGGGGGCGCGGGGAGACCCAGTACTTC. The encoded protein is CASSARGRGETQYF.

There are a few counts of this clone. The rearrangement uses TRBV6-5 and TRBJ1-1; D is undetermined. Germline CDR1 and CDR2: MNHEY and SVGAGI. The CDR3 totals 14 residues. Trimming pared 6 bases from V and 4 bases from J, leaving 15 bases between. The CDR3, as DNA: TGTGCCAGCAGCACCTCTCGTACGAGCACTGAAGCTTTCTTT. It encodes CASSTSRTSTEAFF.

The chain links TRBV27 to TRBJ2-3, with 9 bases lining up with TRBD2. V shed 5 bases and J 5 bases; nucleotides not matched to a gene: 11. Germline CDR1 is MNHEY and CDR2 is SMNVEV (reference sequence). This CDR3 comprises 16 residues. Here the CDR3 reads CASSPRLAAGVDTQYF. The CDR3 DNA sequence: TGTGCCAGCAGTCCGAGACTAGCGGCGGGGGTAGATACGCAGTATTTT.

The J gene is TRBJ2-2, the V gene TRBV2, with D perhaps assigned TRBD1 or TRBD2 (6 bases each). This CDR3 region has 14 residues. Germline V CDR1 and CDR2: SNHLY, FYNNEI. With 6 bases removed from V and 2 bases from J, the gap between germline ends came to 10 bases. In nucleotides, the CDR3 is TGTGCCAGCAGGGGGGGCACTAACACCGGGGAGCTGTTTTTT. This sequence encodes CASRGGTNTGELFF. Based on the CDR3 plus reference TRBV2 and TRBJ2-2, the full variable domain is EPEVTQTPSHQVTQMGQEVILRCVPISNHLYFYWYRQILGQKVEFLVSFYNNEISEKSEIFDDQFSVERPDGSNFTLKIRSTKLEDSAMYFCASRGGTNTGELFFGEGSRLTVL.

V and J are TRBV19 and TRBJ1-4; 8 bases are a match to TRBD1. Trimming at V came to 6 bases and at J to 7 bases, leaving 7 bases not matched to a gene. The length of the CDR3 is 14 residues. Germline V gene lookup returns CDR1 LNHDA and CDR2 SQIVND (reference sequence). As DNA, the CDR3 is TGTGCCAGTAGCTACGACAGGGGAAGTGAAAAACTGTTTTTT. Protein product: CASSYDRGSEKLFF.